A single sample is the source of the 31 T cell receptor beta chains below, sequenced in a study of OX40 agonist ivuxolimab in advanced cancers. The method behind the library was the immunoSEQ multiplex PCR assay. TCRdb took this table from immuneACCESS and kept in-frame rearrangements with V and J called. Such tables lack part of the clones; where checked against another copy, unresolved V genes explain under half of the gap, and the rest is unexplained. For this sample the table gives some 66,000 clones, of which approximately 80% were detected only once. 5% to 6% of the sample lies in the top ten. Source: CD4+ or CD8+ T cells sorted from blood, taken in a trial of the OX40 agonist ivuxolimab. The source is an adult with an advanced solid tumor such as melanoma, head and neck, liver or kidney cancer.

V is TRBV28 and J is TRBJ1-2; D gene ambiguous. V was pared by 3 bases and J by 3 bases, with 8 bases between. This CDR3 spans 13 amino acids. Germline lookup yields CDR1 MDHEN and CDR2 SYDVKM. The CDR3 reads CASSLGGYYGYTF. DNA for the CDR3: TGTGCCAGCAGTTTGGGCGGGTACTATGGCTACACCTTC.

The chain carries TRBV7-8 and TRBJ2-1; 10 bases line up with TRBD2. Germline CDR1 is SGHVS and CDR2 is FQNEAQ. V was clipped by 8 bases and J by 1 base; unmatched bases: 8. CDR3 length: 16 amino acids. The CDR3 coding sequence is TGTGCCAGCCTTAGCGGGGGGCGAGGGTCCTACAATGAGCAGTTCTTC. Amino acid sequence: CASLSGGRGSYNEQFF. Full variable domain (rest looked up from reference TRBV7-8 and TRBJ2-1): GAGVSQSPRYKVAKRGQDVALRCDPISGHVSLFWYQQALGQGPEFLTYFQNEAQLDKSGLPSDRFFAERPEGSVSTLKIQRTQQEDSAVYLCASLSGGRGSYNEQFFGPGTRLTVL.

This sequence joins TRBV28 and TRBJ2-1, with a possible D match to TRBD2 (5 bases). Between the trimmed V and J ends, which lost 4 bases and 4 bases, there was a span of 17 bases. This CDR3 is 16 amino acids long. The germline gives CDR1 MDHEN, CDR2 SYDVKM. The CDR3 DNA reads TGTGCCAGCAGTTGGGCCGCGGGCTCCCGGTACAATGAGCAGTTCTTC. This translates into CASSWAAGSRYNEQFF.

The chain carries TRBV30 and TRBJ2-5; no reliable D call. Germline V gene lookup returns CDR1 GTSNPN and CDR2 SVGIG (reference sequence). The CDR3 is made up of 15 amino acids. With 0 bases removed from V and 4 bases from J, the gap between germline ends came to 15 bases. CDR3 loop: CAWSVDKTARETQYF. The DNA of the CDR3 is TGTGCCTGGAGTGTCGACAAGACGGCGCGAGAGACCCAGTACTTC.

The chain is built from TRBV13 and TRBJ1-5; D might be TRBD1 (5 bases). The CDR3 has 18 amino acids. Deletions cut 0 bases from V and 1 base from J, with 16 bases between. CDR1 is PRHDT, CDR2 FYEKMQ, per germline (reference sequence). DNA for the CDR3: TGTGCCAGCAGCTTAGGGGCCCAGAGAGGGGCAAGCAATCAGCCCCAGCATTTT. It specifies CASSLGAQRGASNQPQHF.

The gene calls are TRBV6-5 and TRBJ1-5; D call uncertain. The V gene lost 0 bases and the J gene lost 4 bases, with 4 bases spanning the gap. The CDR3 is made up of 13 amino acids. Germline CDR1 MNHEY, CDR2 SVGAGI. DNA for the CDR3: TGTGCCAGCAGTTACTCCCAGAATCAGCCCCAGCATTTT. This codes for CASSYSQNQPQHF.

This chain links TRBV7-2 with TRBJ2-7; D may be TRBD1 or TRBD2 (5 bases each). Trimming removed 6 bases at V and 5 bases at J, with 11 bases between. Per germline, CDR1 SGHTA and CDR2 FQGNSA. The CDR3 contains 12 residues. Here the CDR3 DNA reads TGTGCCAGCAGTGCTGGGGGTCACGAGCAGTACTTC. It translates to CASSAGGHEQYF.

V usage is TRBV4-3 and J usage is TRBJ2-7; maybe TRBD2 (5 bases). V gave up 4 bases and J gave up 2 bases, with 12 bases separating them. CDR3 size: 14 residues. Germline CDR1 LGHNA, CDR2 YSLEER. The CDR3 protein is CASSLYIGTYEQYF. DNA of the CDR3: TGCGCCAGCAGCCTGTACATCGGGACCTACGAGCAGTACTTC.

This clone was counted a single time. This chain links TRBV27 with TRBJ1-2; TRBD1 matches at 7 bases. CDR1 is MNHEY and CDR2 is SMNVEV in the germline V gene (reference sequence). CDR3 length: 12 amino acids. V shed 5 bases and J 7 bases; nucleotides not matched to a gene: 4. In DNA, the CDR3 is TGTGCCAGCAGTCCGACAGGGTCTGGCTACACCTTC. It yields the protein CASSPTGSGYTF.

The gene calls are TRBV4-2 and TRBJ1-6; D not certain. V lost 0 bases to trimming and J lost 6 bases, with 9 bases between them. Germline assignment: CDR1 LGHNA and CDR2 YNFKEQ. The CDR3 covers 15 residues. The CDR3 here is CASSQDRMGNSPLHF. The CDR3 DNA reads TGTGCCAGCAGCCAAGATAGGATGGGTAATTCACCCCTCCACTTT.

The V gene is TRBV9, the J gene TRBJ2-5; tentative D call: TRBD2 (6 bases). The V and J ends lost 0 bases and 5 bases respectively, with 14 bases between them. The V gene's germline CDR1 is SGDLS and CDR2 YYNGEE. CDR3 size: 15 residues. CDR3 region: CASSVDSGGLETQYF. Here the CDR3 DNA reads TGTGCCAGCAGCGTAGATAGCGGAGGGTTGGAGACCCAGTACTTC.

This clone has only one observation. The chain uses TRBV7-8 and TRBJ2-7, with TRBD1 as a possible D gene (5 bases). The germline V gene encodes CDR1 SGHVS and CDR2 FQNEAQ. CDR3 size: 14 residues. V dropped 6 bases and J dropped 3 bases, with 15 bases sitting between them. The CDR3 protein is CASRPDRRGYEQYF. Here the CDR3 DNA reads TGTGCCAGCAGACCCGACAGAAGAGGCTACGAGCAGTACTTC.

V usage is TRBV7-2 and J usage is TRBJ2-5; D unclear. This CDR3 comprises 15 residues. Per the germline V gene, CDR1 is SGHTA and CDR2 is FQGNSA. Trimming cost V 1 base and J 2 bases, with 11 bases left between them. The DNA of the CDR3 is TGTGCCAGCAGCTTAGGCCGGAGTGGGCAAGAGACCCAGTACTTC. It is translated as CASSLGRSGQETQYF. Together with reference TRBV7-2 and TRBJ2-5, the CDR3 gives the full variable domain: GAGVSQSPSNKVTEKGKDVELRCDPISGHTALYWYRQSLGQGLEFLIYFQGNSAPDKSGLPSDRFSAERTGGSVSTLTIQRTQQEDSAVYLCASSLGRSGQETQYFGPGTRLLVL.

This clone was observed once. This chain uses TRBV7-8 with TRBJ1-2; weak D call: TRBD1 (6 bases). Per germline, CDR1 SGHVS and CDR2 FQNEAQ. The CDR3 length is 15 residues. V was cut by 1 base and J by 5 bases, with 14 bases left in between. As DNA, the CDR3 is TGTGCCAGCAGCTTAGGGCAGGGGAGGGGGTATGGCTACACCTTC. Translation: CASSLGQGRGYGYTF.

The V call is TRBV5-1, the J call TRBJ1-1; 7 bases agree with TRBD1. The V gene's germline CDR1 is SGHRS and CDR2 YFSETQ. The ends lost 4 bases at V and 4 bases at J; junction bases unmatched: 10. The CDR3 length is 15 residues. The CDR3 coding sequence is TGCGCCAGCAGCACGGGACAGCCGGGGGGCACTGAAGCTTTCTTT. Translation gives CASSTGQPGGTEAFF. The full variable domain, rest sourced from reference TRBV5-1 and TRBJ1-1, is KAGVTQTPRYLIKTRGQQVTLSCSPISGHRSVSWYQQTPGQGLQFLFEYFSETQRNKGNFPGRFSGRQFSNSRSEMNVSTLELGDSALYLCASSTGQPGGTEAFFGQGTRLTVV.

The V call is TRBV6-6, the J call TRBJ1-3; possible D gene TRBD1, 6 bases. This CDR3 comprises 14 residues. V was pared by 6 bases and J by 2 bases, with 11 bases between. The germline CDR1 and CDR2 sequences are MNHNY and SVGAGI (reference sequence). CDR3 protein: CASRAGQTGNTIYF. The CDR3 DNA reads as TGTGCCAGCAGGGCGGGACAAACTGGAAACACCATATATTTT.

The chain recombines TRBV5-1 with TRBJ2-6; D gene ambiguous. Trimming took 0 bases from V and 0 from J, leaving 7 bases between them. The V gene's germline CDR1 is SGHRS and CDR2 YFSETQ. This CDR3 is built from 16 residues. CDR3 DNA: TGCGCCAGCAGCTTGGTTACGCGCTCTGGGGCCAACGTCCTGACTTTC. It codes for CASSLVTRSGANVLTF. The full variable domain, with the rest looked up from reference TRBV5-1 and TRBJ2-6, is KAGVTQTPRYLIKTRGQQVTLSCSPISGHRSVSWYQQTPGQGLQFLFEYFSETQRNKGNFPGRFSGRQFSNSRSEMNVSTLELGDSALYLCASSLVTRSGANVLTFGAGSRLTVL.

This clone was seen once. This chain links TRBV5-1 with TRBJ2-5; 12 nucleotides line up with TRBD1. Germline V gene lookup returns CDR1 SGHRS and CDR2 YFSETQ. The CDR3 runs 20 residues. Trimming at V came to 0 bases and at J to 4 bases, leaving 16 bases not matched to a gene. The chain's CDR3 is CASSLAPGTGGGGVRETQYF. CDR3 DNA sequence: TGCGCCAGCAGCTTGGCCCCCGGGACAGGGGGCGGGGGGGTGCGAGAGACCCAGTACTTC.

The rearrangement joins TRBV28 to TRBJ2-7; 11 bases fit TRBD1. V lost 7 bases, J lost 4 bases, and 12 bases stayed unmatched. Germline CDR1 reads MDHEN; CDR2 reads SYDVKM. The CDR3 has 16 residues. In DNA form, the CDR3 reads TGTGCCAGCATCAATGACGGACAGGGGGCTCCTTACGAGCAGTACGTC. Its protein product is CASINDGQGAPYEQYV.

The CDR3 nucleotides read TGTGCCAGTAGTGTGGCCCCTCATGGCCCCTACGAGCAGTACTTC. This sequence encodes CASSVAPHGPYEQYF. The chain joins TRBV19 to TRBJ2-7; D is unclear. This CDR3 comprises 15 residues. V lost 5 bases, J lost 2 bases, and 16 bases lay in between. Looked up from germline, CDR1 is LNHDA and CDR2 is SQIVND (reference sequence).

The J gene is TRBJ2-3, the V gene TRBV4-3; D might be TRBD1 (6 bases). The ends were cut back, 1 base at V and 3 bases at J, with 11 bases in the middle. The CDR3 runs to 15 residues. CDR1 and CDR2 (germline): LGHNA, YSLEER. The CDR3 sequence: CASSQVDSETDTQYF. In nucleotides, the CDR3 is TGCGCCAGCAGCCAAGTGGACAGCGAAACAGATACGCAGTATTTT.

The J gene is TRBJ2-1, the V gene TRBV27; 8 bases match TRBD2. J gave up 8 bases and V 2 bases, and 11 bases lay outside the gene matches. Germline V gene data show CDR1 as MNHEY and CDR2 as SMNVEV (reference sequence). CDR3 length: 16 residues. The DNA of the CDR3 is TGTGCCAGCAGTTTAGGATGGGGACTAGATTGGGATGAGCAGTTCTTC. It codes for CASSLGWGLDWDEQFF.

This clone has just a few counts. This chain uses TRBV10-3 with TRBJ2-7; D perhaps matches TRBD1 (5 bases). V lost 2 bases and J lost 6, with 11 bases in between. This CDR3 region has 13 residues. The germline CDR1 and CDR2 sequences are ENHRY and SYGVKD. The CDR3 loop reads CAISEDSRSEQYF. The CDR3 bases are TGTGCCATCAGTGAGGACAGTCGGAGCGAGCAGTACTTC.

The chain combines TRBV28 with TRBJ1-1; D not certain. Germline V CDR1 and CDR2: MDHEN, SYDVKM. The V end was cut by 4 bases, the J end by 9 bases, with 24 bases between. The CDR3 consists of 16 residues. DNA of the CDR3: TGTGCCAGCAGTTCTACCTGGGCTGGCGTTGTAGGTCAAGCTTTCTTT. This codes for CASSSTWAGVVGQAFF.

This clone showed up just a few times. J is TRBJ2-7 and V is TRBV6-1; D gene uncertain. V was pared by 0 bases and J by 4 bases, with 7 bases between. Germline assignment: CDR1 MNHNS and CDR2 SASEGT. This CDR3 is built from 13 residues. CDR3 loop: CASSEAFLYEQYV. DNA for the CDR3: TGTGCCAGCAGTGAAGCGTTCCTTTACGAGCAGTACGTC.

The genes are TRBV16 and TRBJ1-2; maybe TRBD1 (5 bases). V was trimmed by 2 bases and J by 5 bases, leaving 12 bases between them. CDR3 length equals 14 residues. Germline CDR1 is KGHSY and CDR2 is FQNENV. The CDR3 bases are TGTGCCAGCAGCCAAAGCAGGGTGGAGTATGGCTACACCTTC. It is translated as CASSQSRVEYGYTF.

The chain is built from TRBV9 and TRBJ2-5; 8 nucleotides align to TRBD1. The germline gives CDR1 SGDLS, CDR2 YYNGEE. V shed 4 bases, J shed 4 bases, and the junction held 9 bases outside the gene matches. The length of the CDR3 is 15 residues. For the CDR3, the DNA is TGTGCCAGCAGCCCGCCTCCAGGGGGCCCAGAGACCCAGTACTTC. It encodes CASSPPPGGPETQYF.

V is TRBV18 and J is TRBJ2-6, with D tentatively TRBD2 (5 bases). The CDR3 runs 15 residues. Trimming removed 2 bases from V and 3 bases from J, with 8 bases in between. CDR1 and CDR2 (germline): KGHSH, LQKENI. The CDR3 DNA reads TGTGCCAGCTCACCAGGAGGAGGTGGGGCCAACGTCCTGACTTTC. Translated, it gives CASSPGGGGANVLTF.

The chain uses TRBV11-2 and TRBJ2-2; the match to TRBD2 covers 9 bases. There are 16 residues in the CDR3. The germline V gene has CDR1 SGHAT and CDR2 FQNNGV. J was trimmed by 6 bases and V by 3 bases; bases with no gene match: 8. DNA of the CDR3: TGTGCCAGCAGCTTTCATAGCGGGAGAAGGGCCGGGGAGCTGTTTTTT. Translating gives CASSFHSGRRAGELFF.

CDR3 sequence (DNA): TGTGCCAGCAGTGAAGCATCTCTACGTGGGGGCTACACCTTC. Encoded protein: CASSEASLRGGYTF. The chain joins TRBV6-1 to TRBJ1-2, with D uncertain. CDR1 is MNHNS, CDR2 SASEGT, per germline. The CDR3 extends over 14 amino acids. Trimming shortened V by 0 bases and J by 8 bases, and 13 bases separated the two germline ends.

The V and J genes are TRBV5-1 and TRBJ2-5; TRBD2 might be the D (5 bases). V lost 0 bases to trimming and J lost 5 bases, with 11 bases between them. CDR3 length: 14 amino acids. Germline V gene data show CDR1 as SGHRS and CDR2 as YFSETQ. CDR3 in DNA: TGCGCCAGCAGCTTGGTGGCGGGTGAGGAGACCCAGTACTTC. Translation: CASSLVAGEETQYF.